This T cell receptor (beta chain) was recorded in a study of T cell responses to AZD1222 COVID-19 vaccine. The ends were cut back, 8 bases at V and 5 bases at J, with 12 bases in the middle. The CDR3 consists of 12 residues. Germline values: CDR1 MNHEY, CDR2 SVGAGI. This clone has only a few counts. Generated by immunoSEQ multiplex PCR, the TCRdb table keeps only in-frame clones and is missing some. The sample contains fewer than 200,000 clones, 85% to 90% of which appear only once. The receptor's source is an adult in good health. Material: peripheral blood, obtained on day 0 of AZD1222 vaccination. The chain is built from TRBV6-5 and TRBJ2-5; the D is unclear. The DNA of the CDR3 is TGTGCCAGCTTGGCGACTGGTGAGACCCAGTACTTC. It codes for CASLATGETQYF.